This TCR beta chain was captured by sequencing in a study of cytomegalovirus exposure and HLA in healthy donors. General observations from the study: Rarity characterized most TCR sequences, yet some public TCRs appeared in many donors. Researchers catalogued approximately 170 TCR beta chains as cytomegalovirus-associated. In a later analysis, an Asian-associated ancestry cluster reportedly showed fewer N-insertions than the roughly 690-donor mean.

Amplification used 60 Vbeta primers and 13 Jbeta primers. Study processing details: About 12 million of tens of millions of unique TCR beta chains were shared, per a later count. Libraries were prepared by immunoSEQ multiplex PCR; TCRdb keeps only in-frame clonotypes and omits some of them. V and J calls and clone size are those listed in that table; D and trimming were worked out from the DNA. The sample has about 100,000 clones, around 82% seen once. The CDR3 covers 17 residues. Germline trimming cut 4 bases from V and 11 bases from J; bases unmatched to any gene: 18. CDR1 and CDR2 (germline): LNHDA, SQIVND (reference sequence). Points on this clone: The antigen is not known.

The material sequenced was PBMCs. The TCR sequence derives from a woman in her forties or fifties in good health and CMV-seropositive. This chain links TRBV19 with TRBJ1-4; 8 bases fit TRBD1. CDR3 in amino acids: CASSTLDRAAVSGKLFF. CDR3 in DNA: TGTGCCAGTAGTACCCTGGACAGGGCGGCCGTTTCGGGGAAACTGTTTTTT.